This T cell receptor beta chain was retrieved from a study of human T cells and chemical hapten exposure (dated by TCRdb to the early 2020s). For the study in its entirety: Libraries were combined into a pool for sequencing, and differences in TCR yield between samples came mainly from small differences in library volumes within the pool. The study tracked peripheral blood TCR repertoire changes in vivo during primary and secondary sensitization to the hapten diphenylcyclopropenone (DPC) in alopecia patients. From each blood RNA sample, both TCR alpha and TCR beta chains were sequenced.

Receptors were amplified or captured by RACE. The sequencer listed for this sample is NextSeq 500. During library preparation, unique molecular identifiers were attached to individual cDNA molecules so that TCRs could be counted quantitatively and reproducibly. As for the original processing: Samples had a median of roughly 100,000 TCRs, with a range from about 23,224 to 750,000. V, J and CDR3 annotation of the TCR reads was carried out using the Decombinator software suite. For PS versus PT1 abundance plots, all samples were subsampled to the same number of TCRs (28,000). Expanded TCRs were defined as absent before sensitization and observed at least eight times at the 2-week time point. The public reads were reanalyzed by TCRdb: fastp trimming at Q25, MiXCR alignment, in-frame beta chains only. One record per CDR3 amino acid sequence lists the most common genes and DNA. The V and J calls and clone size come from TCRdb's table, not from the authors' own analysis. For this sample there are approximately 84,000 distinct CDR3 sequences; approximately 8.6% appear just once. The ten biggest clones cover 1.5% to 1.7% of the sample.

This clonotype was seen only a few times. The antigen this receptor binds is unknown. Base-call qualities are not available, and no considerably larger clone is one nucleotide away. CDR1 and CDR2, per the germline V gene, are SGHRS and YFSETQ. Counted from cysteine to phenylalanine, this CDR3 has 15 amino acids. Only the CDR3 DNA stays, 45 bases, in frame from base 1. Germline trimming amounts to 3 bases on V and 2 bases on J, with 4 as the count of junction bases outside the gene matches. Reading the label with the study, this specimen's time point is: healthy volunteer bleed at 6 weeks. Total RNA was extracted from unfractionated whole blood that had been collected in Tempus Blood RNA tubes. As TCR sequencing controls, roughly 5 healthy volunteers were used, with blood taken at day 0, 2 weeks and 6 weeks. General study outcomes and caveats: Repeated subsampling changed both the strength of the expansion versus patch-test correlation and the threshold at which that correlation became significant. The number of TCRs above 1 in 1000 frequency did not change with DPC sensitization; there was no evidence of global repertoire structure alterations.

Sequencing was done on a sample of whole blood. Recombination connected TRBV5-1 to TRBJ2-5; TRBD2 agrees with 10 junctional bases. The TCR sequence derives from a male donor in good health. Some clones in this sample may be carry-over from other donors' samples. The DNA sequence reads TGCGCCAGCAGCTGGGGACTAGCGCTACAAGAGACCCAGTACTTC. The translation is CASSWGLALQETQYF.